These 12 T cell receptor beta chains originate from one sample sequenced in a study of shared T cell receptors in the human thymus. TCRdb's copy holds only in-frame clones and misses some; the assay was immunoSEQ multiplex PCR. The repertoire consists of approximately 490,000 clones, with about 84% occurring once and the leading ten covering about 0.014%. The same sample was also studied in work on human thymus T cells.

Sequenced sample: thymocytes. The receptors originated from a boy younger than two with a congenital heart defect.

The rearrangement joins TRBV15 to TRBJ2-7; 7 bases fit TRBD2. CDR1 and CDR2 (germline): LNHNV, YYDKDF (reference sequence). CDR3 size: 15 residues. V gave up 5 bases and J gave up 5 bases; unmatched junction bases: 12. CDR3 region: CATSPVVGGRHEQYF. For the CDR3, the DNA is TGTGCCACCAGCCCCGTCGTCGGCGGGAGACACGAGCAGTACTTC.

The chain employs TRBV5-6 and TRBJ2-3; D gene uncertain. CDR3 length: 15 residues. V was shortened by 0 bases and J by 0 bases, with 8 bases between the two germline ends. CDR1 is SGHDT, CDR2 YYEEEE, per germline. The CDR3 nucleotides are TGTGCCAGCAGCTTGGAACCGGGTAGCACAGATACGCAGTATTTT. Encoded protein: CASSLEPGSTDTQYF. Together with reference TRBV5-6 and TRBJ2-3, the CDR3 gives the full variable domain: DAGVTQSPTHLIKTRGQQVTLRCSPKSGHDTVSWYQQALGQGPQFIFQYYEEEERQRGNFPDRFSGHQFPNYSSELNVNALLLGDSALYLCASSLEPGSTDTQYFGPGTRLTVL.

Here the CDR3 reads CASSLRPWADEQFF. CDR3 nucleotides: TGTGCCAGCAGCTTAAGGCCGTGGGCCGATGAGCAGTTCTTC. The chain couples TRBV7-3 to TRBJ2-1, with D unresolved. The V and J ends lost 1 base and 8 bases respectively, with 12 bases between them. Germline CDR1 is SGHTA and CDR2 is FQGTGA. There are 14 residues in the CDR3.

This chain connects TRBV7-5 to TRBJ2-7; the table's D call, TRBD2, was not checked against the DNA. TRBV7-5 constitutes a pseudogene. The CDR3 is 15 amino acids. CDR3 residues: CARSLPPRSSYEQYF. DNA for the CDR3: TGTGCCAGAAGCCTCCCCCCGAGGAGCTCCTACGAGCAGTACTTC.

This clone occurred once. V is TRBV30 and J is TRBJ1-6, with no clear D. The germline V gene encodes CDR1 GTSNPN and CDR2 SVGIG (reference sequence). Deletions cut 3 bases from V and 0 bases from J, with 6 bases between. This CDR3 is 14 amino acids long. The CDR3 sequence: CAWRGSSYNSPLHF. The CDR3 nucleotides are TGTGCCTGGAGGGGGAGCTCCTATAATTCACCCCTCCACTTT.

This chain uses TRBV30 with TRBJ1-1; D call uncertain. The germline V and J ends were trimmed by 3 bases and 5 bases, with 10 bases remaining between them. The CDR3 runs to 12 residues. Germline lookup yields CDR1 GTSNPN and CDR2 SVGIG (reference sequence). In DNA, the CDR3 is TGTGCCTGGAGCCCTCCGGTGACTGAAGCTTTCTTT. Its protein product is CAWSPPVTEAFF.

V gene TRBV6-5 combines with J gene TRBJ1-2; 9 bases fit TRBD1. The CDR3 has 14 amino acids. The V segment lost 5 bases and the J segment 0 bases; nucleotides outside the gene matches: 1. The germline V gene encodes CDR1 MNHEY and CDR2 SVGAGI. CDR3 nucleotide sequence: TGTGCCAGCAGTGGACAGGGGACTAACTATGGCTACACCTTC. It yields the protein CASSGQGTNYGYTF.

The genes are TRBV25-1 and TRBJ1-2; D gene unclear. The CDR3 length is 14 residues. Trimming removed 1 base at V and 8 bases at J, with 14 bases between. Germline lookup yields CDR1 MGHDK and CDR2 SYGVNS. CDR3 DNA: TGTGCCAGCAGTGAATCCAGATTTCCTAGGGGCTACACCTTC. As protein: CASSESRFPRGYTF.

The rearrangement joins TRBV7-9 to TRBJ1-5, with a possible D match to TRBD1 (6 bases). The CDR3 loop spans 15 amino acids. Germline CDR1 is SEHNR and CDR2 is FQNEAQ (reference sequence). Trimming took 2 bases from V and 5 from J, leaving 13 bases between them. The CDR3 region is CASSLRGGTHQPQHF. CDR3 bases: TGTGCCAGCAGCTTAAGAGGGGGTACCCATCAGCCCCAGCATTTT.

The chain combines TRBV14 with TRBJ2-4; 8 nucleotides align to TRBD1. Unmatched junction bases numbered 3, after V lost 4 bases and J lost 4 bases. Germline values: CDR1 SGHDN, CDR2 FVKESK. This CDR3 is 14 amino acids long. In nucleotides, the CDR3 is TGTGCCAGCAGCCTCACAGGGGGGAAAAACATTCAGTACTTC. This codes for CASSLTGGKNIQYF.

J is TRBJ1-3 and V is TRBV5-6, with TRBD1 as a possible D gene (5 bases). Trimming removed 2 bases at V and 0 bases at J, with 9 bases between. Germline V CDR1 and CDR2: SGHDT, YYEEEE. The CDR3 is made up of 15 amino acids. The CDR3 sequence: CASSFQGSSGNTIYF. In DNA, the CDR3 is TGTGCCAGCAGCTTTCAGGGTTCCTCTGGAAACACCATATATTTT.

The rearrangement links TRBV29-1 to TRBJ2-5, with D possibly being TRBD1 (5 bases). In germline, CDR1 is SQVTM, CDR2 ANQGSEA. The CDR3 has 14 residues. V dropped 0 bases and J dropped 5 bases, with 13 bases sitting between them. The CDR3 DNA reads as TGCAGCGTTGAAGAGTGGGGCAGGGCGGAGACCCAGTACTTC. Protein product: CSVEEWGRAETQYF.